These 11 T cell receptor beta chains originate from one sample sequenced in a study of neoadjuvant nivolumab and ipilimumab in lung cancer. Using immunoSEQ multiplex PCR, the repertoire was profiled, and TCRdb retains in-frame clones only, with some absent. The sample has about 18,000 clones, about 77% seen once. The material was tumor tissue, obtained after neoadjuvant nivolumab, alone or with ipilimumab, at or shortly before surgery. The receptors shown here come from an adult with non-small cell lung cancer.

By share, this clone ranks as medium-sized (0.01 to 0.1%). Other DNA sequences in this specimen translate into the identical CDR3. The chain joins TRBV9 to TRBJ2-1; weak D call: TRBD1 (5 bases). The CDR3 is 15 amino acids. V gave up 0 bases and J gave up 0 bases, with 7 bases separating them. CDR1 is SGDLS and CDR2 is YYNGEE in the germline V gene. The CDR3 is CASSVEGDSYNEQFF. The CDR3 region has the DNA TGTGCCAGCAGCGTAGAAGGGGACTCCTACAATGAGCAGTTCTTC.

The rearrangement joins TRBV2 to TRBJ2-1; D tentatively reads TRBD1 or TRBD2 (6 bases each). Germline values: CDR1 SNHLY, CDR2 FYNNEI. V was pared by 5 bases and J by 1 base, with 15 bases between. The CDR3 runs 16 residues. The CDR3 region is CASSPTGALSYNEQFF. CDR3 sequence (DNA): TGTGCCAGCAGTCCCACGGGGGCGCTTTCCTACAATGAGCAGTTCTTC.

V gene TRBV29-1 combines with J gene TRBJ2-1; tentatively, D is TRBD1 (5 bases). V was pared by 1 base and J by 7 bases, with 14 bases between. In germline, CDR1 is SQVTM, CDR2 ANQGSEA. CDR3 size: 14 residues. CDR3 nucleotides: TGCAGCGTTGAAGCAGGGCCAGGTCTGAATGAGCAGTTCTTC. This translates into CSVEAGPGLNEQFF.

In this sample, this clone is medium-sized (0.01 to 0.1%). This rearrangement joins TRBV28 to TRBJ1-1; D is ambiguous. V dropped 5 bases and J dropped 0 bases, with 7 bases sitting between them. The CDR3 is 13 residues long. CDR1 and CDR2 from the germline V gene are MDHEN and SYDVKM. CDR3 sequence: CASSPLLNTEAFF. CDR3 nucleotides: TGTGCCAGCAGTCCCCTTTTGAACACTGAAGCTTTCTTT.

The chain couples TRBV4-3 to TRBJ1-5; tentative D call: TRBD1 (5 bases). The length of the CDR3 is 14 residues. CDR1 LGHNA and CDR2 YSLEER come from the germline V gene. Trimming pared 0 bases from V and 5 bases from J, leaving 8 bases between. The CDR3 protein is CASSQEGGDQPQHF. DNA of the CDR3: TGCGCCAGCAGCCAAGAGGGAGGGGATCAGCCCCAGCATTTT.

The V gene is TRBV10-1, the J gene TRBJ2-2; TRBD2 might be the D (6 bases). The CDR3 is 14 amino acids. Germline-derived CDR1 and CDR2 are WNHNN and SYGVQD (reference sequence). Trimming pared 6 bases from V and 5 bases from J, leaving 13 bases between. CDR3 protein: CASSPYGGTGELFF. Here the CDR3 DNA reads TGCGCCAGCAGCCCTTATGGGGGGACCGGGGAGCTGTTTTTT.

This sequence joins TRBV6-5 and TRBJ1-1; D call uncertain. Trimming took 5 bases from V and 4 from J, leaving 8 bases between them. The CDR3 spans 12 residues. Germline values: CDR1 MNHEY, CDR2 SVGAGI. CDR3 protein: CASSQPGTEAFF. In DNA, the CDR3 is TGTGCCAGCAGTCAACCAGGCACTGAAGCTTTCTTT.

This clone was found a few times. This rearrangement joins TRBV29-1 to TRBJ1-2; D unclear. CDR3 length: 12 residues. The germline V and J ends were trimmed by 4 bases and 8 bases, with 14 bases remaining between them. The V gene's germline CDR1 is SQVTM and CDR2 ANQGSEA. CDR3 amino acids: CSVAGGSLGYTF. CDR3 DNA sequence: TGCAGCGTTGCAGGCGGATCTTTAGGCTACACCTTC.

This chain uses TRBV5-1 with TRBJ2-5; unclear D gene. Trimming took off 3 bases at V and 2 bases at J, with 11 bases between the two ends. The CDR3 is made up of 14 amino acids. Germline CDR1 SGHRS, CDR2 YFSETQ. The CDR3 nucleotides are TGCGCCAGCAGCTATTCATCTGGGCAAGAGACCCAGTACTTC. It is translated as CASSYSSGQETQYF.

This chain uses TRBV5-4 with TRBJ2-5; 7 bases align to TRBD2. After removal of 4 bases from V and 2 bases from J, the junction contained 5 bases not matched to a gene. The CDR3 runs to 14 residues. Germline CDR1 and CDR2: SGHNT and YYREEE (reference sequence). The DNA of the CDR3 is TGTGCCAGCAGCGTACTAGCGAATCAAGAGACCCAGTACTTC. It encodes CASSVLANQETQYF.

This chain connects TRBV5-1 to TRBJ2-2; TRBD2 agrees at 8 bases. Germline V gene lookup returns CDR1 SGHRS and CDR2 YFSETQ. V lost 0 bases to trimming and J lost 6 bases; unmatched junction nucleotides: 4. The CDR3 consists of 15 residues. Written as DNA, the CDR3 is TGCGCCAGCAGCTTGGCGGGAGGGCCCGCCGGGGAGCTGTTTTTT. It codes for CASSLAGGPAGELFF. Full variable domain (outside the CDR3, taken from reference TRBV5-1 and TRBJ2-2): KAGVTQTPRYLIKTRGQQVTLSCSPISGHRSVSWYQQTPGQGLQFLFEYFSETQRNKGNFPGRFSGRQFSNSRSEMNVSTLELGDSALYLCASSLAGGPAGELFFGEGSRLTVL.